Below are 21 T cell receptor beta chains sequenced from a single sample in a study of siplizumab effects on memory and regulatory T cells. Cells that made up the mixed lymphocyte reaction were cocultured at 37°C for approximately 6 days. Assay: immunoSEQ multiplex PCR; the TCRdb copy retains only in-frame clones and omits some. Altogether 6,000 or so clones are present, about a third being singletons, with the ten largest covering 15% to 20%. No antigen is known for these receptors. The sequencing input was CFSE-low (dividing) CD8+ T cells sorted from an allogeneic mixed lymphocyte reaction. All receptors derive from a human donor in good health; the cells came from an allogeneic mixed lymphocyte reaction.

This chain joins TRBV9 and TRBJ1-3; a possible D gene is TRBD1 (5 bases). The V and J ends lost 5 bases and 4 bases respectively, with 16 bases between them. There are 15 residues in the CDR3. CDR1 is SGDLS and CDR2 is YYNGEE in the germline V gene. The CDR3 nucleotides read TGTGCCAGCAGGGACGGAACAGGTGCGGGAAACACCATATATTTT. Its translation: CASRDGTGAGNTIYF.

V gene TRBV29-1 combines with J gene TRBJ2-7, with D possibly TRBD1 on 6 matching bases. The ends were cut back, 4 bases at V and 1 base at J, with 11 bases in the middle. The CDR3 contains 13 residues. CDR1 SQVTM and CDR2 ANQGSEA come from the germline V gene. The CDR3 region has the DNA TGCAGCGTTGCCTCAGGACAGTCCTACGAGCAGTACTTC. Amino acid sequence: CSVASGQSYEQYF.

This clone is medium-sized (0.01 to 0.1%) within its sample. The chain uses TRBV19 and TRBJ1-1; no clear D. Germline assignment: CDR1 LNHDA and CDR2 SQIVND (reference sequence). CDR3 size: 14 residues. Trimming shortened V by 1 base and J by 4 bases, and 10 bases separated the two germline ends. The CDR3 nucleotides are TGTGCCAGTAGTATAGCCGGGCATTTCACTGAAGCTTTCTTT. Its protein is CASSIAGHFTEAFF. Filled out from reference TRBV19 and TRBJ1-1, the complete variable domain reads DGGITQSPKYLFRKEGQNVTLSCEQNLNHDAMYWYRQDPGQGLRLIYYSQIVNDFQKGDIAEGYSVSREKKESFPLTVTSAQKNPTAFYLCASSIAGHFTEAFFGQGTRLTVV.

This clone turned up a few times. The chain uses TRBV2 and TRBJ2-3, with 9 bases fitting TRBD2. V lost 8 bases and J lost 3; bases outside the gene matches: 9. Germline V lookup: CDR1 SNHLY, CDR2 FYNNEI. This CDR3 is built from 15 residues. The CDR3 coding sequence is TGTGCCAGCCTTCGACTAGCGGATGCAACAGATACGCAGTATTTT. Its protein product is CASLRLADATDTQYF.

This clone turned up a few times. V is TRBV11-3 and J is TRBJ2-7, with 13 bases fitting TRBD2. Unmatched junction bases numbered 14, after V lost 5 bases and J lost 4 bases. This CDR3 has 18 residues. Germline CDR1 reads SGHNT; CDR2 reads YENEEA. The CDR3 DNA reads as TGTGCCAGCAGCCCGGGACTAGCGGGACTTCACCCGGAATACGAGCAGTACTTC. Its protein is CASSPGLAGLHPEYEQYF.

The chain employs TRBV11-2 and TRBJ2-1, with D possibly TRBD2 on 5 matching bases. Germline CDR1 SGHAT, CDR2 FQNNGV. The CDR3 covers 13 residues. V was pared by 5 bases and J by 8 bases, with 13 bases between. This CDR3 reads CASSPPGSDEQFF. The DNA of the CDR3 is TGTGCCAGCAGCCCCCCGGGTAGCGATGAGCAGTTCTTC.

This clone is labeled medium-sized. The chain has TRBV4-1 and TRBJ2-1, with 8 bases aligning to TRBD2. Germline CDR1 MGHRA, CDR2 YSYEKL. J lost 0 bases, V lost 0 bases, and 19 bases had no gene match. The CDR3 sequence is 22 residues long. The CDR3 here is CASSQDLLRGSGTTSSYNEQFF. CDR3 nucleotides: TGCGCCAGCAGCCAAGATCTTCTCCGTGGTAGCGGGACCACGAGCTCCTACAATGAGCAGTTCTTC.

This clone was seen a handful of times. The CDR3 spells CASSHPIEDFSTNSYEQYF. Written as DNA, the CDR3 is TGTGCCAGCAGCCACCCAATTGAGGACTTCTCAACGAACTCCTACGAGCAGTACTTC. The chain recombines TRBV28 with TRBJ2-7, with D perhaps TRBD2 (5 bases). Trimming stripped 6 bases from V and 0 bases from J, with 27 bases between. Germline V gene lookup returns CDR1 MDHEN and CDR2 SYDVKM. The CDR3 runs 19 residues.

J is TRBJ2-5 and V is TRBV15, with TRBD2 as a possible D gene (5 bases). The V gene's germline CDR1 is LNHNV and CDR2 YYDKDF (reference sequence). The CDR3 has 17 residues. The V end lost 4 bases, the J end lost 0 bases, and 18 bases lay between the germline ends. The CDR3 region has the DNA TGTGCCACCAGCAACGCCTTTAGCGTAGGTGACCAAGAGACCCAGTACTTC. It translates to CATSNAFSVGDQETQYF.

This clone was observed once. V is TRBV11-3 and J is TRBJ2-7; no firm D call. Trimming stripped 5 bases from V and 3 bases from J, with 8 bases between. This CDR3 spans 12 amino acids. CDR1 and CDR2 (germline): SGHNT, YENEEA. The CDR3 DNA is TGTGCCAGCAGCCCGGAGCTCTACGAGCAGTACTTC. Residues: CASSPELYEQYF. Full variable domain (missing parts from reference TRBV11-3 and TRBJ2-7): EAGVVQSPRYKIIEKKQPVAFWCNPISGHNTLYWYLQNLGQGPELLIRYENEEAVDDSQLPKDRFSAERLKGVDSTLKIQPAELGDSAVYLCASSPELYEQYFGPGTRLTVT.

This chain joins TRBV28 and TRBJ1-3; 9 positions agree with TRBD1. Looked up from germline, CDR1 is MDHEN and CDR2 is SYDVKM. After removal of 10 bases from V and 8 bases from J, the junction contained 9 bases not matched to a gene. The CDR3 is 13 amino acids. The CDR3 here is CATMRQGGHTIYF. The CDR3, as DNA: TGTGCCACGATGAGACAGGGGGGACACACCATATATTTT.

The V gene is TRBV7-9, the J gene TRBJ1-1; no clear D gene. Germline V gives CDR1 SEHNR, CDR2 FQNEAQ (reference sequence). There are 12 residues in the CDR3. Deletions cut 2 bases from V and 4 bases from J, with 5 bases between. This CDR3 is CASSLIATEAFF. The CDR3 coding sequence is TGTGCCAGCAGCTTAATCGCCACTGAAGCTTTCTTT.

By sample share, this clone is medium-sized. The CDR3 DNA sequence: TGTGCCAGCAGCTTAGGTGGGACAGGATCCTACGAGCAGTACTTC. It codes for CASSLGGTGSYEQYF. This chain links TRBV13 with TRBJ2-7, with 8 nucleotides matching TRBD1. V lost 0 bases and J lost 1; bases outside the gene matches: 2. The CDR3 contains 15 residues. Germline V gene lookup returns CDR1 PRHDT and CDR2 FYEKMQ (reference sequence). The variable domain in full, with the rest retrieved from reference TRBV13 and TRBJ2-7, is AAGVIQSPRHLIKEKRETATLKCYPIPRHDTVYWYQQGPGQDPQFLISFYEKMQSDKGSIPDRFSAQQFSDYHSELNMSSLELGDSALYFCASSLGGTGSYEQYFGPGTRLTVT.

In its sample, this clone is medium-sized (0.01 to 0.1%). J is TRBJ2-7 and V is TRBV7-9; 7 bases match TRBD1. With V trimmed by 4 bases and J by 2 bases, 5 bases remained unmatched. The CDR3 is 14 residues long. Germline CDR1 and CDR2: SEHNR and FQNEAQ (reference sequence). This chain's CDR3 is CASSSRTGTYEQYF. The DNA for the CDR3 is TGTGCCAGCAGCTCAAGGACAGGTACCTACGAGCAGTACTTC.

J is TRBJ2-7 and V is TRBV6-6; 8 bases are shared with TRBD2. This CDR3 has 12 amino acids. The ends lost 7 bases at V and 6 bases at J; junction bases unmatched: 5. Germline CDR1 is MNHNY and CDR2 is SVGAGI (reference sequence). The CDR3 DNA sequence: TGTGCCAGCATGGGCGGGGGGCGCGAGCAGTACTTC. Translation gives CASMGGGREQYF.

Relative to its sample, this clone is medium-sized (0.01 to 0.1%). V gene TRBV2 combines with J gene TRBJ2-7; D unclear. V lost 7 bases, J lost 2 bases, and 9 bases lay in between. CDR1 and CDR2 from the germline V gene are SNHLY and FYNNEI. This CDR3 region has 12 residues. Here the CDR3 DNA reads TGTGCCAGCATTATATTAACCTACGAGCAGTACTTC. Translated, it gives CASIILTYEQYF.

In its sample, this clone ranks as medium-sized. The rearrangement joins TRBV7-9 to TRBJ2-2; D is possibly TRBD1 (6 bases). The CDR3 length is 15 residues. V lost 4 bases to trimming and J lost 3 bases, with 12 bases between them. The germline CDR1 and CDR2 sequences are SEHNR and FQNEAQ (reference sequence). CDR3 region: CASSSVTGYTGELFF. For the CDR3, the DNA is TGTGCCAGCAGCTCCGTAACAGGGTACACCGGGGAGCTGTTTTTT.

This clone is termed medium-sized. The chain combines TRBV18 with TRBJ2-6; D uncertain. Germline lookup yields CDR1 KGHSH and CDR2 LQKENI. The germline V and J ends were trimmed by 3 bases and 0 bases, with 15 bases remaining between them. This CDR3 is 18 amino acids long. For the CDR3, the DNA is TGTGCCAGCTCACCGGAAGGTTTCCTGCTCTCTGGGGCCAACGTCCTGACTTTC. It yields the protein CASSPEGFLLSGANVLTF.

By proportion, this clone is medium-sized. This chain links TRBV21-1 with TRBJ2-3; the tabulated D call, TRBD2, remains unverified against the DNA. TRBV21-1 has pseudogene status. This CDR3 is built from 16 residues. CDR3: CASIPSPPYGADTQYF. In DNA, the CDR3 is TGTGCCAGCATACCGAGTCCCCCCTACGGGGCAGATACGCAGTATTTT.

This chain links TRBV7-9 with TRBJ2-7; D is uncertain. Germline assignment: CDR1 SEHNR and CDR2 FQNEAQ (reference sequence). CDR3 size: 12 residues. Trimming took 5 bases from V and 5 from J, leaving 10 bases between them. The CDR3 sequence is CASSQSWDEQYF. The CDR3 bases are TGTGCCAGCAGCCAGAGTTGGGACGAGCAGTACTTC.

This clone is labeled medium-sized (0.01 to 0.1%). The chain is built from TRBV5-1 and TRBJ1-1; TRBD1 might be the D (5 bases). V lost 2 bases and J lost 4, with 12 bases in between. From germline, CDR1 is SGHRS and CDR2 YFSETQ. CDR3 length: 14 amino acids. CDR3 sequence: CASSLEQGATEAFF. The CDR3 nucleotides read TGCGCCAGCAGCTTAGAGCAAGGGGCCACTGAAGCTTTCTTT. Filled out from reference TRBV5-1 and TRBJ1-1, the complete variable domain reads KAGVTQTPRYLIKTRGQQVTLSCSPISGHRSVSWYQQTPGQGLQFLFEYFSETQRNKGNFPGRFSGRQFSNSRSEMNVSTLELGDSALYLCASSLEQGATEAFFGQGTRLTVV.